This T cell receptor beta chain is from a study of T cell changes during pregnancy in multiple sclerosis. Clones were sequenced by immunoSEQ multiplex PCR, and TCRdb holds only the in-frame ones, with some missing. The sample records 50,000 to 60,000 clones, about 91% being singletons. Germline lookup yields CDR1 SGHTA and CDR2 FQGNSA. This CDR3 spans 16 amino acids. The V and J ends lost 1 base and 4 bases respectively, with 15 bases between them. The chain carries TRBV7-2 and TRBJ2-3; D ambiguous. The sequenced sample was peripheral blood, obtained after pregnancy. The receptor was isolated from a female donor in good health, enrolled as a control in a pregnancy study. The CDR3 DNA reads as TGTGCCAGCAGCTTAGTTAGGTCCTCCAGCGCAGATACGCAGTATTTT. Translation: CASSLVRSSSADTQYF.